This T cell receptor beta chain is from a study of blood T cell repertoires in COVID-19. About the research overall: COVID-19 samples, acute and convalescent, were from the United States, Italy and Spain. PBMCs, B-cell-depleted T cells, or T cells were the source of the cDNA or gDNA that made up the material.

Methods used by the authors: Reference gene primers were amplified, and this amplification served to estimate nucleated cell counts. Sequencing was performed with immunoSEQ multiplex PCR; in TCRdb, only in-frame clones are kept and a portion is missing. Clone size and the V and J calls come from that table; the DNA yielded D and trimming. The data show 200,000 to 300,000 clones, 85% to 90% seen once. The source of this sequence is a woman aged 40-49 years with acute or convalescent COVID-19. Sequencing used peripheral blood.

CDR3 sequence reads: CASGPGTGATEAFF. The CDR3 DNA reads TGTGCTAGTGGTCCCGGGACAGGGGCTACTGAAGCTTTCTTT. This chain connects TRBV12-5 to TRBJ1-1; 10 bases are a match to TRBD1. Germline lookup yields CDR1 LGHNT and CDR2 FRNRAP. The CDR3 length is 14 residues. V was pared by 5 bases and J by 5 bases, with 5 bases of the junction left unmatched.